Sequencing of this T cell receptor beta chain was carried out in a study of cytomegalovirus exposure and HLA in healthy donors. The germline V gene has CDR1 KGHSH and CDR2 LQKENI. The CDR3 is made up of 13 amino acids. Trimming at V came to 5 bases and at J to 3 bases, leaving 3 bases not matched to a gene. Primers included in the PCR were 60 Vbeta and 13 Jbeta primers. Profiled with immunoSEQ multiplex PCR; TCRdb holds only in-frame clones, not every one. Its listing shows around 150,000 clones. The chain employs TRBV18 and TRBJ2-7, with 8 positions matching TRBD1. The clonotype was recovered from a man younger than 40 in good health and CMV-seronegative. Source material: PBMCs. The CDR3 sequence: CASSSGQGYEQYF. CDR3 in DNA: TGTGCCAGCTCATCAGGACAGGGCTACGAGCAGTACTTC.